One sample yielded the 28 T cell receptor beta chains listed below, sequenced in a study of blood T cell repertoires in COVID-19. This table comes from immunoSEQ multiplex PCR, and its TCRdb copy is limited to in-frame clones, with some not included. The table includes under 250,000 clones, approximately 80% detected once. The sample consisted of peripheral blood. All receptors come from a man in his forties or fifties with active or convalescent COVID-19.

V is TRBV11-2 and J is TRBJ1-6; 10 nucleotides match TRBD1. CDR1 is SGHAT and CDR2 is FQNNGV in the germline V gene. CDR3 length: 14 residues. V shed 3 bases, J shed 8 bases, and the junction held 1 base outside the gene matches. The chain's CDR3 is CASSLTGGDSPLHF. The CDR3 DNA reads TGTGCCAGCAGCTTGACAGGGGGCGATTCACCCCTCCACTTT.

CDR3: CASSESVNAYGYTF. CDR3 nucleotides: TGTGCCAGCAGTGAAAGCGTAAACGCCTATGGCTACACCTTC. The rearrangement uses TRBV2 and TRBJ1-2, with unresolved D. Trimming pared 2 bases from V and 4 bases from J, leaving 11 bases between. The V gene's germline CDR1 is SNHLY and CDR2 FYNNEI. CDR3 length equals 14 residues.

The chain employs TRBV5-1 and TRBJ2-7; 8 bases align to TRBD2. The CDR3 covers 15 residues. The V segment lost 4 bases and the J segment 9 bases; nucleotides outside the gene matches: 15. From germline, CDR1 is SGHRS and CDR2 YFSETQ. DNA for the CDR3: TGCGCCAGCAGCCCGGGACTAGACTTCGGTGAGCGGCAGTACGTC. Translating it yields CASSPGLDFGERQYV.

The chain combines TRBV7-2 with TRBJ1-2; 9 positions match TRBD1. There are 14 residues in the CDR3. After removal of 5 bases from V and 7 bases from J, the junction contained 8 bases not matched to a gene. Germline-derived CDR1 and CDR2 are SGHTA and FQGNSA. In DNA form, the CDR3 reads TGTGCCAGCAGCCCGGACAGGGGAAAAAGTGGCTACACCTTC. Protein: CASSPDRGKSGYTF.

This sequence joins TRBV5-4 and TRBJ1-2; perhaps TRBD1 as D (6 bases). The germline V and J ends were trimmed by 0 bases and 8 bases, with 20 bases remaining between them. There are 16 residues in the CDR3. CDR1 SGHNT and CDR2 YYREEE come from the germline V gene (reference sequence). The CDR3 DNA reads TGTGCCAGCAGCTTGGCCGTCATGAGGGGGACGGAAGGCTACACCTTC. This codes for CASSLAVMRGTEGYTF.

CDR3 nucleotide sequence: TGTGCCAGCTCACACGGGACAGGGATTCAGCCCCAGCATTTT. Amino acid sequence: CASSHGTGIQPQHF. The V call is TRBV18, the J call TRBJ1-5; 9 bases line up with TRBD1. Looked up from germline, CDR1 is KGHSH and CDR2 is LQKENI. This CDR3 has 14 residues. Germline trimming cut 4 bases from V and 6 bases from J; bases unmatched to any gene: 4.

The chain is built from TRBV11-2 and TRBJ2-2; a possible D gene is TRBD1 (5 bases). V lost 1 base and J 8 bases, leaving 17 bases between the germline ends. The CDR3 is made up of 16 amino acids. Germline V gives CDR1 SGHAT, CDR2 FQNNGV. The chain's CDR3 is CASSLVPARAGGELFF. In nucleotides, the CDR3 is TGTGCCAGCAGCTTAGTTCCGGCCAGGGCTGGGGGGGAGCTGTTTTTT.

The CDR3 nucleotides are TGTGCCAGCAGCACCAGCAACAGTTTGAACACTGAAGCTTTCTTT. As protein: CASSTSNSLNTEAFF. V is TRBV7-2 and J is TRBJ1-1; D is uncertain. The V and J ends lost 5 bases and 0 bases respectively, with 13 bases between them. This CDR3 region has 15 residues. Per the germline V gene, CDR1 is SGHTA and CDR2 is FQGNSA.

The chain links TRBV7-8 to TRBJ1-6; 9 nucleotides line up with TRBD1. CDR3 length equals 15 residues. The germline V gene has CDR1 SGHVS and CDR2 FQNEAQ. V was clipped by 5 bases and J by 10 bases; unmatched bases: 9. CDR3 sequence (DNA): TGTGCCAGCAGCCCCGGACAGGGGAGGTACTCACCCCTCCACTTT. This translates into CASSPGQGRYSPLHF.

The chain employs TRBV7-6 and TRBJ2-3; 9 nucleotides line up with TRBD1. The ends lost 5 bases at V and 4 bases at J; junction bases unmatched: 10. CDR3 length: 16 residues. Germline V lookup: CDR1 SGHVS, CDR2 FNYEAQ. The CDR3 region is CASSNGGTGYPDTQYF. The DNA of the CDR3 is TGTGCCAGCAGCAACGGAGGGACAGGGTACCCAGATACGCAGTATTTT. The full variable domain, rest sourced from reference TRBV7-6 and TRBJ2-3, is GAGVSQSPRYKVTKRGQDVALRCDPISGHVSLYWYRQALGQGPEFLTYFNYEAQQDKSGLPNDRFSAERPEGSISTLTIQRTEQRDSAMYRCASSNGGTGYPDTQYFGPGTRLTVL.

The rearrangement joins TRBV27 to TRBJ2-1; 10 bases are a match to TRBD2. The CDR3 is 18 residues long. Germline V gene lookup returns CDR1 MNHEY and CDR2 SMNVEV (reference sequence). Trimming cost V 1 base and J 8 bases; bases outside gene matches: 14. Here the CDR3 reads CASSLWGGAGGRGDEQFF. As DNA, the CDR3 is TGTGCCAGCAGTTTATGGGGAGGAGCGGGGGGGCGAGGCGATGAGCAGTTCTTC.

The chain is built from TRBV5-1 and TRBJ2-2; D unclear. Germline assignment: CDR1 SGHRS and CDR2 YFSETQ. This CDR3 has 14 residues. With 4 bases removed from V and 0 bases from J, the gap between germline ends came to 7 bases. The CDR3 sequence: CASSPPTNTGELFF. CDR3 bases: TGCGCCAGCAGCCCTCCTACGAACACCGGGGAGCTGTTTTTT. Full variable domain (outside the CDR3, taken from reference TRBV5-1 and TRBJ2-2): KAGVTQTPRYLIKTRGQQVTLSCSPISGHRSVSWYQQTPGQGLQFLFEYFSETQRNKGNFPGRFSGRQFSNSRSEMNVSTLELGDSALYLCASSPPTNTGELFFGEGSRLTVL.

The chain combines TRBV6-1 with TRBJ1-5; tentatively, D is TRBD1 (5 bases). V shed 2 bases and J shed 2 bases, with 19 bases lying between them. Germline assignment: CDR1 MNHNS and CDR2 SASEGT. This CDR3 spans 18 amino acids. This CDR3 reads CASSEIAWAGRGNQPQHF. In nucleotides, the CDR3 is TGTGCCAGCAGTGAAATAGCTTGGGCAGGGAGGGGCAATCAGCCCCAGCATTTT.

This chain links TRBV4-2 with TRBJ2-7, with a possible D match to TRBD2 (5 bases). Germline loops: CDR1 LGHNA, CDR2 YNFKEQ. V gave up 0 bases and J gave up 6 bases, with 15 bases separating them. The CDR3 covers 15 residues. CDR3 in DNA: TGTGCCAGCAGCCAAGATGATACGGGAATGGGCGAGCAGTACTTC. This translates into CASSQDDTGMGEQYF.

The V call is TRBV2, the J call TRBJ2-5, with a possible D match to TRBD1 (5 bases). CDR1 is SNHLY and CDR2 is FYNNEI in the germline V gene. This CDR3 has 13 amino acids. V was trimmed by 7 bases and J by 2 bases, leaving 11 bases between them. CDR3 residues: CASTRQKQETQYF. In nucleotides, the CDR3 is TGTGCCAGCACGCGACAGAAACAAGAGACCCAGTACTTC. Filled out from reference TRBV2 and TRBJ2-5, the complete variable domain reads EPEVTQTPSHQVTQMGQEVILRCVPISNHLYFYWYRQILGQKVEFLVSFYNNEISEKSEIFDDQFSVERPDGSNFTLKIRSTKLEDSAMYFCASTRQKQETQYFGPGTRLLVL.

The rearrangement uses TRBV13 and TRBJ1-3; no clear D gene. With 3 bases removed from V and 0 bases from J, the gap between germline ends came to 12 bases. The CDR3 has 16 residues. Germline-derived CDR1 and CDR2 are PRHDT and FYEKMQ (reference sequence). The CDR3 reads CASSLGLIYSGNTIYF. CDR3 DNA sequence: TGTGCCAGCAGCTTGGGCCTAATATACTCTGGAAACACCATATATTTT.

The table lists this clone with a count of one. The genes are TRBV5-8 and TRBJ1-2; 7 bases align to TRBD1. Per the germline V gene, CDR1 is SGHTS and CDR2 is YDEGEE. This CDR3 contains 14 residues. Trimming took 0 bases from V and 5 from J; bases not matched to a gene: 4. This chain's CDR3 is CASSLGQGRYGYTF. The CDR3 DNA reads as TGTGCCAGCAGCTTGGGACAGGGACGTTATGGCTACACCTTC. The full variable domain, completed using reference TRBV5-8 and TRBJ1-2, is EAGVTQSPTHLIKTRGQQATLRCSPISGHTSVYWYQQALGLGLQFLLWYDEGEERNRGNFPPRFSGRQFPNYSSELNVNALELEDSALYLCASSLGQGRYGYTFGSGTRLTVV.

The chain combines TRBV4-1 with TRBJ2-5; D is possibly TRBD1 (6 bases). Germline V CDR1 and CDR2: MGHRA, YSYEKL. The CDR3 has 16 residues. V lost 3 bases and J lost 2, with 16 bases in between. The CDR3 DNA reads TGCGCCAGCAGCCAGCCGCCGCAGACAGGACAAGAGACCCAGTACTTC. It encodes CASSQPPQTGQETQYF.

V and J are TRBV7-2 and TRBJ1-2; TRBD1 aligns across 7 bases. The CDR3 covers 14 residues. The trim removed 5 bases at V and 5 bases at J, leaving 8 bases unmatched. Per the germline V gene, CDR1 is SGHTA and CDR2 is FQGNSA. The CDR3 DNA sequence: TGTGCCAGCAGCCCCCACAGGGGCGGGTATGGCTACACCTTC. Translating gives CASSPHRGGYGYTF. Filled out from reference TRBV7-2 and TRBJ1-2, the complete variable domain reads GAGVSQSPSNKVTEKGKDVELRCDPISGHTALYWYRQSLGQGLEFLIYFQGNSAPDKSGLPSDRFSAERTGGSVSTLTIQRTQQEDSAVYLCASSPHRGGYGYTFGSGTRLTVV.

The genes are TRBV6-5 and TRBJ1-1; TRBD1 matches at 10 bases. CDR3 length: 14 residues. The trim removed 5 bases at V and 4 bases at J, leaving 4 bases unmatched. CDR1 is MNHEY and CDR2 is SVGAGI in the germline V gene. CDR3 bases: TGTGCCAGCAGTCGGACAGGGGGGGGCACTGAAGCTTTCTTT. This encodes CASSRTGGGTEAFF.

The chain uses TRBV28 and TRBJ1-3, with a possible D match to TRBD1 (5 bases). Deletions cut 2 bases from V and 3 bases from J, with 11 bases between. The CDR3 is 15 residues long. The germline V gene has CDR1 MDHEN and CDR2 SYDVKM. CDR3 protein: CASSLPNQGGNTIYF. The CDR3 bases are TGTGCCAGCAGTTTACCTAACCAGGGTGGAAACACCATATATTTT.

The rearrangement uses TRBV7-2 and TRBJ2-7, with D possibly being TRBD2 (6 bases). The V end lost 5 bases, the J end lost 1 base, and 12 bases lay between the germline ends. The CDR3 runs to 14 residues. CDR1 and CDR2 (germline): SGHTA, FQGNSA. The CDR3 here is CASSPTGRSYEQYF. CDR3 DNA sequence: TGTGCCAGCAGCCCAACGGGGAGGTCCTACGAGCAGTACTTC.

This rearrangement joins TRBV11-2 to TRBJ1-2; the match to TRBD1 covers 10 bases. V was clipped by 3 bases and J by 4 bases; unmatched bases: 2. The CDR3 length is 14 residues. From germline, CDR1 is SGHAT and CDR2 FQNNGV. Here the CDR3 reads CASSFRTGGYGYTF. The DNA for the CDR3 is TGTGCCAGCAGCTTCAGGACAGGGGGCTATGGCTACACCTTC.

The chain joins TRBV19 to TRBJ2-1; the D is unclear. CDR1 and CDR2 (germline): LNHDA, SQIVND (reference sequence). V was trimmed by 3 bases and J by 2 bases, leaving 11 bases between them. This CDR3 spans 15 amino acids. CDR3 nucleotides: TGTGCCAGTAGTATCCCCAGGTTCCCCTACAATGAGCAGTTCTTC. Residues: CASSIPRFPYNEQFF.

The chain combines TRBV2 with TRBJ1-5; no reliable D call. The CDR3 runs to 13 residues. Trimming shortened V by 3 bases and J by 7 bases, and 10 bases separated the two germline ends. Germline assignment: CDR1 SNHLY and CDR2 FYNNEI. CDR3 bases: TGTGCCAGCAGTGAGTGGACGGGGCAGCCCCAGCATTTT. Translated: CASSEWTGQPQHF.

J is TRBJ2-7 and V is TRBV2; 7 bases line up with TRBD1. The V and J ends lost 3 bases and 2 bases, in that order; junction bases with no gene match: 7. CDR1 is SNHLY, CDR2 FYNNEI, per germline. The CDR3 length is 15 residues. CDR3 nucleotides: TGTGCCAGCAGTGAGGGACAGCCAACAACCTACGAGCAGTACTTC. Translated, it gives CASSEGQPTTYEQYF.

The V call is TRBV5-4, the J call TRBJ2-2; the match to TRBD2 covers 15 bases. The CDR3 is 17 residues long. V shed 5 bases, J shed 6 bases, and the junction held 8 bases outside the gene matches. CDR1 SGHNT and CDR2 YYREEE come from the germline V gene (reference sequence). The CDR3 coding sequence is TGTGCCAGCAGAGGGACTAGCGGGGGGCCCAATCCCGGGGAGCTGTTTTTT. As protein: CASRGTSGGPNPGELFF.

The genes are TRBV24-1 and TRBJ1-4; the D is unclear. Germline assignment: CDR1 KGHDR and CDR2 SFDVKD. This CDR3 region has 12 residues. V gave up 1 base and J gave up 8 bases, with 4 bases separating them. CDR3 DNA sequence: TGTGCCACCAGTGATTTCGGGGAAAAACTGTTTTTT. This codes for CATSDFGEKLFF.